Following are 6 T cell receptor beta chains from one sample sequenced in a study of identical twins. TCRdb re-analysed the 5' RACE reads in MiXCR, keeping a single row per CDR3 protein. The sample lists about 530,000 distinct CDR3 sequences, roughly 15% occurring once. The sample was also reused in another study, on yellow fever vaccine responses in identical twins.

The sequenced material came from CD4+ T cells sorted from blood. The receptors originated from a woman under 30 in good health.

Here the CDR3 DNA reads TGTGCCACCGAGGATACAGGTGGTTATGGCTACACCTTC. This gives the protein CATEDTGGYGYTF. This chain joins TRBV3-1 and TRBJ1-2; TRBD1 is a possible D gene (5 bases). Trimming cost V 10 bases and J 5 bases, with 17 bases left between them. Germline CDR1 and CDR2: LGHDT and YNNKEL (reference sequence). CDR3 size: 13 residues.

This clonotype was observed a few times. Here the CDR3 reads CASSLGQGPYSNQPQHF. The CDR3 nucleotides read TGTGCCAGCAGCTTAGGTCAGGGCCCGTATAGCAATCAGCCCCAGCATTTT. The chain employs TRBV7-8 and TRBJ1-5, with D possibly TRBD1 on 5 matching bases. The V end was cut by 1 base, the J end by 0 bases, with 13 bases between. The germline gives CDR1 SGHVS, CDR2 FQNEAQ. The CDR3 sequence is 17 residues long.

This sequence joins TRBV4-1 and TRBJ2-3, with 12 bases fitting TRBD2. J was trimmed by 3 bases and V by 2 bases; bases with no gene match: 3. The CDR3 has 16 amino acids. Germline values: CDR1 MGHRA, CDR2 YSYEKL. CDR3 sequence: CASSQRLAGVTDTQYF. The CDR3 nucleotides read TGCGCCAGCAGCCAAAGACTAGCGGGGGTGACAGATACGCAGTATTTT.

The J gene is TRBJ1-1, the V gene TRBV28, with TRBD1 matching 7 bases. Germline V gene data show CDR1 as MDHEN and CDR2 as SYDVKM. CDR3 length equals 16 residues. Germline trimming cut 3 bases from V and 0 bases from J; bases unmatched to any gene: 7. CDR3 amino acids: CASSFPRGGMNTEAFF. In DNA, the CDR3 is TGTGCCAGCAGTTTCCCCAGGGGGGGGATGAACACTGAAGCTTTCTTT.

J is TRBJ2-5 and V is TRBV3-1, with TRBD2 as a possible D gene (7 bases). The CDR3 has 15 amino acids. V was shortened by 4 bases and J by 5 bases, with 17 bases between the two germline ends. In germline, CDR1 is LGHDT, CDR2 YNNKEL (reference sequence). CDR3 bases: TGTGCCAGCAGCCCCCGGTGGGGGGGCCAGGAGACCCAGTACTTC. Protein product: CASSPRWGGQETQYF.

The table lists this clonotype with a few counts. The chain links TRBV5-5 to TRBJ2-1; 13 bases fit TRBD2. The V and J ends lost 4 bases and 6 bases, in that order; junction bases with no gene match: 4. CDR1 and CDR2 from the germline V gene are SGHKS and YYEKEE (reference sequence). CDR3 length equals 15 residues. The CDR3, as DNA: TGTGCCAGCAGCACCCGACTAGCGGGGGGCAATGAGCAGTTCTTC. Protein sequence: CASSTRLAGGNEQFF.